This TCR beta chain was recorded in a study of blood T cell repertoires in COVID-19. Study in general: COVID-19 samples, acute and convalescent, were from the United States, Italy and Spain. Sample material is recorded as cDNA or gDNA derived from T cells, B-cell-depleted T cells, or PBMCs.

Study processing details: Amplification of reference gene primers provided the estimated nucleated cell counts. Sequencing was performed with immunoSEQ multiplex PCR; in TCRdb, only in-frame clones are kept and a portion is missing. Clone size and the V and J calls come from that table; the DNA yielded D and trimming. The sample has fewer than 80,000 clones; roughly nine tenths are singletons. CDR1 is GTSNPN, CDR2 SVGIG, per germline (reference sequence). The CDR3 is made up of 13 amino acids. Trimming cost V 3 bases and J 7 bases, with 12 bases left between them. This receptor was obtained from a woman in her forties or fifties with active COVID-19. The chain combines TRBV30 with TRBJ1-4; D is possibly TRBD1 (6 bases). Sequenced: peripheral blood. The DNA of the CDR3 is TGTGCCTGGAGCTTACAGGGAGCTGAAAAACTGTTTTTT. This codes for CAWSLQGAEKLFF.